The 8 T cell receptor beta chains below were found in one sample sequenced in a study of T cells in women clearing cervical HPV infection. The assay was immunoSEQ multiplex PCR, and TCRdb's table has in-frame clones only and misses some. The sample has around 31,000 clones. Material for sequencing was blood buffy coat. Receptor source: a woman between 18 and 70 years old with a cervical HPV16 infection that either progressed to CIN3+ or cleared (not recorded which).

Of note for this clone: The missing CDR3 end, 3 residues past where the read stops, is filled in from the germline J gene. The chain carries TRBV18 and TRBJ1-2; D remains ambiguous. The germline gives CDR1 KGHSH, CDR2 LQKENI. The V gene lost 2 bases and the J gene lost 5 bases, with 12 bases spanning the gap. There are 14 residues in the CDR3. The CDR3 is CASSPNPGGYGYTF. The DNA read from the CDR3 is TGTGCCAGCTCACCAAATCCAGGAGGATATGGC.

In the case of this clone: Sequencing ends 3 residues short of the CDR3 end; the germline J gene provides the rest. The V gene is TRBV20-1, the J gene TRBJ2-7, with TRBD1 matching over 12 bases. V dropped 5 bases and J dropped 6; count of bases not matched to a gene: 17. The CDR3 loop spans 17 amino acids. The germline V gene has CDR1 DFQATT and CDR2 SNEGSKA (reference sequence). The CDR3 bases that were read are TGCAGTGCTTTATCCGGGACAGGGGGCGGGTTTGAGGCCGAG. Its protein product is CSALSGTGGGFEAE. The full CDR3 is CSALSGTGGGFEAEQYF.

On this clone: From the germline J gene comes the end of the CDR3, since the read stops 3 residues before it. This chain connects TRBV20-1 to TRBJ2-1; D perhaps matches TRBD1 (6 bases). CDR1 and CDR2 (germline): DFQATT, SNEGSKA (reference sequence). This CDR3 comprises 15 residues. Trimming took 1 base from V and 6 from J, leaving 16 bases between them. The sequenced CDR3 bases are TGCAGTGCTAGAGTTGATAGGACAGACATCAATGAG. Protein product: CSARVDRTDINE. The full CDR3 is CSARVDRTDINEQFF.

As to this clone: The read falls 3 residues short of the CDR3 end, and the missing part is taken from the germline J gene. The rearrangement links TRBV7-9 to TRBJ1-4; D unclear. The germline V gene has CDR1 SEHNR and CDR2 FQNEAQ (reference sequence). CDR3 length: 14 amino acids. The CDR3 loop is CASSLGQPNSPLFF. The DNA read from the CDR3 is TGTGCCAGCAGCTTAGGGCAACCCAATTCACCA.

Concerning this clone itself: The missing CDR3 end, 3 residues past where the read stops, is filled in from the germline J gene. The V call is TRBV20-1, the J call TRBJ1-2; D perhaps matches TRBD1 (6 bases). CDR1 is DFQATT, CDR2 SNEGSKA, per germline (reference sequence). The CDR3 extends over 15 amino acids. With 6 bases removed from V and 2 bases from J, the gap between germline ends came to 19 bases. CDR3 region: CSATTRTEANYGYTF. Incomplete CDR3 DNA: TGCAGTGCCACCACCCGGACAGAAGCCAACTATGGC.

Of note for this clone: From the germline J gene comes the end of the CDR3, since the read stops 3 residues before it. This rearrangement joins TRBV30 to TRBJ2-4; 10 bases agree with TRBD1. The CDR3 has 12 residues. The germline gives CDR1 GTSNPN, CDR2 SVGIG (reference sequence). CDR3 DNA, as far as it was read: TGTGCCTTCGACGAGACAGGGGGCCTT. Protein sequence: CAFDETGGL. In full, the CDR3 is CAFDETGGLQYF.

As regards this clone: The read ends 3 residues early relative to the CDR3; the germline J gene fills the gap. V usage is TRBV18 and J usage is TRBJ2-4; TRBD1 matches 7 bases. Germline CDR1 KGHSH, CDR2 LQKENI. This CDR3 region has 15 residues. The CDR3 bases that were read are TGTGCCAGCTCACCACAAGGGGGCCGGACGCATGGT. The encoded protein is CASSPQGGRTHG. Given in full, the CDR3 is CASSPQGGRTHGQYF.

Notes on this clone: The missing CDR3 end, 3 residues past where the read stops, is filled in from the germline J gene. This sequence joins TRBV2 and TRBJ1-5, with TRBD1 identical over 10 bases. Losses at the gene ends were 3 bases for V and 6 bases for J; bases not matched to a gene: 2. CDR3 length: 14 residues. Germline V gives CDR1 SNHLY, CDR2 FYNNEI. CDR3: CASSETGGSQPQHF. The part of the CDR3 DNA that was read is TGTGCCAGCAGTGAGACAGGGGGCAGTCAGCCC.